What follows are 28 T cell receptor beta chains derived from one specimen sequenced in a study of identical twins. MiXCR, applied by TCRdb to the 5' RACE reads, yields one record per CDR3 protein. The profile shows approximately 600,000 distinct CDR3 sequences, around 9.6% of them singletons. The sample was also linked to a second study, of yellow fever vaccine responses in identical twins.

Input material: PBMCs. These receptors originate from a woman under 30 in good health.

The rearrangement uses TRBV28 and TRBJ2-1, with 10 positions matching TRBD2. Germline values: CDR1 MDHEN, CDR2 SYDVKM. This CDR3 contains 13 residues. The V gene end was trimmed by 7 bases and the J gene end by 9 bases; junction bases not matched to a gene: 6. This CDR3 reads CASILAGEGEQFF. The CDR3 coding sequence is TGTGCCAGCATCCTAGCGGGAGAGGGTGAGCAGTTCTTC. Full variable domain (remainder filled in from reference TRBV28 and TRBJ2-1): DVKVTQSSRYLVKRTGEKVFLECVQDMDHENMFWYRQDPGLGLRLIYFSYDVKMKEKGDIPEGYSVSREKKERFSLILESASTNQTSMYLCASILAGEGEQFFGPGTRLTVL.

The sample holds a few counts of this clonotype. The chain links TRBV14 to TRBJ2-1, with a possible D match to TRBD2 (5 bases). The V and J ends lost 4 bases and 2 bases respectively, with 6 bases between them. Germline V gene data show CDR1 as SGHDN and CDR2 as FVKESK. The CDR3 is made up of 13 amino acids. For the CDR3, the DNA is TGTGCCAGCAGCCCACTAGCCTACAATGAGCAGTTCTTC. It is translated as CASSPLAYNEQFF.

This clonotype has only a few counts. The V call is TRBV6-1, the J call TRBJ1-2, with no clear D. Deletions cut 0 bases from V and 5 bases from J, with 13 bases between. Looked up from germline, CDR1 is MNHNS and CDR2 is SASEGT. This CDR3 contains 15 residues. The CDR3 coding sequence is TGTGCCAGCAGTGAAGCTCGGTCAGTTGCATATGGCTACACCTTC. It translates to CASSEARSVAYGYTF.

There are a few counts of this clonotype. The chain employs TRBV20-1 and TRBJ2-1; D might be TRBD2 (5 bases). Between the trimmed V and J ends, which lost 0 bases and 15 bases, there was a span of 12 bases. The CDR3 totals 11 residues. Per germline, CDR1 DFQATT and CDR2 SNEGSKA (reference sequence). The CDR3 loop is CSAREGRIGFF. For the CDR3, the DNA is TGCAGTGCTAGAGAGGGGAGAATAGGGTTCTTC.

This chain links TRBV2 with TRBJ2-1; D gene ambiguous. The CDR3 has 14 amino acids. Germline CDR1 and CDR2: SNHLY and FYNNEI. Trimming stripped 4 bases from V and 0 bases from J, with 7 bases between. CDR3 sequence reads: CASSVRSSYNEQFF. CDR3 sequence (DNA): TGTGCCAGCAGTGTCCGTAGCTCCTACAATGAGCAGTTCTTC.

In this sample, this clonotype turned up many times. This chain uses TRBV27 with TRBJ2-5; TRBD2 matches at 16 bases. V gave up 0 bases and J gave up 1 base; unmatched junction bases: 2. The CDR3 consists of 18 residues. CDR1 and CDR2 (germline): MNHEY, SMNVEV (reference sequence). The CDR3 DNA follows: TGTGCCAGCAGTTTATCGGGGACTAGCGGGAGGGTCCAAGAGACCCAGTACTTC. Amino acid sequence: CASSLSGTSGRVQETQYF.

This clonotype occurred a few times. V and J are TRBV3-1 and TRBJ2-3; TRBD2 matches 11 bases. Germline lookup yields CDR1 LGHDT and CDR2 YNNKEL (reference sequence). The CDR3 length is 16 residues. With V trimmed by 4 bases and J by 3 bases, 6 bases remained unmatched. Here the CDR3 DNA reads TGTGCCAGCAGCCGGATGGGGACTAGCGGTACAGATACGCAGTATTTT. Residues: CASSRMGTSGTDTQYF.

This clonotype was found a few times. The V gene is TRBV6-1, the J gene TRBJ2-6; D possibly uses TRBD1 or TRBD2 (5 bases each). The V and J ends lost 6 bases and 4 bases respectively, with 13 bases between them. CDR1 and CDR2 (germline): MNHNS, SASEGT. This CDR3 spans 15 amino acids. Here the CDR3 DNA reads TGTGCCAGCAGGCAGGGAGATACCGGGGCCAACGTCCTGACTTTC. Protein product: CASRQGDTGANVLTF.

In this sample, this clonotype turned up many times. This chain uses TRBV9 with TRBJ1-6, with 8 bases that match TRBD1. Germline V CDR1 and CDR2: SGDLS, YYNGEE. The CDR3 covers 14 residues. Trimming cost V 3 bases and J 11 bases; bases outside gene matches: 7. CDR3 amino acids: CASSEQGAGTPLHF. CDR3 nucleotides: TGTGCCAGCAGCGAGCAGGGGGCGGGGACACCCCTCCACTTT.

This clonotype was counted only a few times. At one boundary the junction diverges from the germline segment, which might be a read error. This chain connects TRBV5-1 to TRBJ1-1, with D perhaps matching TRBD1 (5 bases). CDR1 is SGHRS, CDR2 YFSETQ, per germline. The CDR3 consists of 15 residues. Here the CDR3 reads CASTLTAGSKSEAFF. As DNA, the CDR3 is TGCGCCAGCACCTTGACGGCAGGGAGTAAGTCTGAAGCTTTCTTT. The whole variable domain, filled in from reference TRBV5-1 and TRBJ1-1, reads KAGVTQTPRYLIKTRGQQVTLSCSPISGHRSVSWYQQTPGQGLQFLFEYFSETQRNKGNFPGRFSGRQFSNSRSEMNVSTLELGDSALYLCASTLTAGSKSEAFFGQGTRLTVV.

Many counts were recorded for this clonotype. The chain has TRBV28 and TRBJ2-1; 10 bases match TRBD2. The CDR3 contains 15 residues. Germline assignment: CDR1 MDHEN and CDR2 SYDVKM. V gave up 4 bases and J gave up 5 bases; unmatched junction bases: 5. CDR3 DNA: TGTGCCAGCAGTTCCCTAGCGGGGGAAAACAATGAGCAGTTCTTC. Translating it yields CASSSLAGENNEQFF. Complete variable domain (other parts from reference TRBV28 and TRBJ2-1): DVKVTQSSRYLVKRTGEKVFLECVQDMDHENMFWYRQDPGLGLRLIYFSYDVKMKEKGDIPEGYSVSREKKERFSLILESASTNQTSMYLCASSSLAGENNEQFFGPGTRLTVL.

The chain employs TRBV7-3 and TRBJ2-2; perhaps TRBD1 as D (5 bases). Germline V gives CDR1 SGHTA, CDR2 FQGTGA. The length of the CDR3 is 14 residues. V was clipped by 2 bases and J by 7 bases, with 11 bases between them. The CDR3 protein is CASSLVAGNGELFF. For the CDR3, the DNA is TGTGCCAGCAGCTTAGTCGCAGGGAACGGGGAGCTGTTTTTT. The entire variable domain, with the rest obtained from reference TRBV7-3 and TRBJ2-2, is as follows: GAGVSQTPSNKVTEKGKYVELRCDPISGHTALYWYRQSLGQGPEFLIYFQGTGAADDSGLPNDRFFAVRPEGSVSTLKIQRTERGDSAVYLCASSLVAGNGELFFGEGSRLTVL.

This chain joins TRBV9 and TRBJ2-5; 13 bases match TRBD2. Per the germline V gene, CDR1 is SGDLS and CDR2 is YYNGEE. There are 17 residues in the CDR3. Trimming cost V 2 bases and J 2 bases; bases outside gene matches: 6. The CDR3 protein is CASSVTSGGSRQETQYF. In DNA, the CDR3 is TGTGCCAGCAGCGTGACTAGCGGGGGGTCGAGGCAAGAGACCCAGTACTTC.

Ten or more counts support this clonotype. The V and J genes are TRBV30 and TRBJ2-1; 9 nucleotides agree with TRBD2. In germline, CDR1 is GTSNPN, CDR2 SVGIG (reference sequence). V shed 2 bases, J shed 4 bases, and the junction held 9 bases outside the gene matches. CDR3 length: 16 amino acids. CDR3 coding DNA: TGTGCCTGGAGTTTGGCGGGACTAGCAGGTTACAATGAGCAGTTCTTC. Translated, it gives CAWSLAGLAGYNEQFF. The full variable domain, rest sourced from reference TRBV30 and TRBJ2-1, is SQTIHQWPATLVQPVGSPLSLECTVEGTSNPNLYWYRQAAGRGLQLLFYSVGIGQISSEVPQNLSASRPQDRQFILSSKKLLLSDSGFYLCAWSLAGLAGYNEQFFGPGTRLTVL.

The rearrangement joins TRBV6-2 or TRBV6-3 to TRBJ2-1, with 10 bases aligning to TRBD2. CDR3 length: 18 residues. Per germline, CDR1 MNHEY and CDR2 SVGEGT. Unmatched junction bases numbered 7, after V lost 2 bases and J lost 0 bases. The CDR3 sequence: CASSYTAGGKSSYNEQFF. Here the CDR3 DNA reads TGTGCCAGCAGTTACACAGCGGGAGGGAAAAGCTCCTACAATGAGCAGTTCTTC.

Here the CDR3 DNA reads TGTGCCAGCAGCTTCCCCGTCGGTAATGAGCAGTTCTTC. Translation: CASSFPVGNEQFF. V usage is TRBV7-2 and J usage is TRBJ2-1; no clear D. CDR3 length: 13 residues. V was cut by 3 bases and J by 7 bases, with 10 bases left in between. Germline values: CDR1 SGHTA, CDR2 FQGNSA.

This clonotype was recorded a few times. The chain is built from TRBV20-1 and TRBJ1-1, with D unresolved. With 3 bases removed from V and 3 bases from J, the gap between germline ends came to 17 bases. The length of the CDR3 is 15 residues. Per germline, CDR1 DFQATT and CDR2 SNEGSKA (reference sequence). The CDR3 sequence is CSASRPRRTDTEAFF. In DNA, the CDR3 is TGCAGTGCTAGCAGGCCGAGGCGGACCGACACTGAAGCTTTCTTT.

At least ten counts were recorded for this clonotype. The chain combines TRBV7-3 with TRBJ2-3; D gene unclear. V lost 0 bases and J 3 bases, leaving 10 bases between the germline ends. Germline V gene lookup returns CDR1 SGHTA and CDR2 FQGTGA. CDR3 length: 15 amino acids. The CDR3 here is CASSLTLGGTDTQYF. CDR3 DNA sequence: TGTGCCAGCAGCTTAACGTTAGGTGGAACAGATACGCAGTATTTT.

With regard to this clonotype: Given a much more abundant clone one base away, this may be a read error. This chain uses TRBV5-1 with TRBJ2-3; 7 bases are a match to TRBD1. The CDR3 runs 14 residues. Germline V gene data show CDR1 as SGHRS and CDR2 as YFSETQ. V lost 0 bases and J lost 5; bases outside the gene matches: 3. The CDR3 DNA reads TGCGCCAGCAGCTTGGCAAGACAGGGAGATACGCAGTATTTT. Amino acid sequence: CASSLARQGDTQYF.

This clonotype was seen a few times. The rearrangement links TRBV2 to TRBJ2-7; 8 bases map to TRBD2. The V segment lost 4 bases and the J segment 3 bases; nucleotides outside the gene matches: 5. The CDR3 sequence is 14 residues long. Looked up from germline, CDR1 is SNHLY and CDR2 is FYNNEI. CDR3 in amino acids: CASSVGLGNYEQYF. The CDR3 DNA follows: TGTGCCAGCAGTGTGGGACTAGGCAACTACGAGCAGTACTTC.

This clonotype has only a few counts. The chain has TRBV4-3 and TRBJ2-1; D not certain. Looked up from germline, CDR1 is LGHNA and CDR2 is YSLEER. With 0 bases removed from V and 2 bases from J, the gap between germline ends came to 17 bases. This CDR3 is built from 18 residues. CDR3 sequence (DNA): TGCGCCAGCAGCCAAGATCTCGGCAGACCACTTCCCTACAATGAGCAGTTCTTC. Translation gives CASSQDLGRPLPYNEQFF.

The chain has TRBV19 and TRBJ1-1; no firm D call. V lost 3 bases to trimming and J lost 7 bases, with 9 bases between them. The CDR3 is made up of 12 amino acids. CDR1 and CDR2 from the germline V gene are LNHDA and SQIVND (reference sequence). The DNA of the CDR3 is TGTGCCAGTAGTATGGCTTCAGTTGAAGCTTTCTTT. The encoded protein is CASSMASVEAFF. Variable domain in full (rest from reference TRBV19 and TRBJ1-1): DGGITQSPKYLFRKEGQNVTLSCEQNLNHDAMYWYRQDPGQGLRLIYYSQIVNDFQKGDIAEGYSVSREKKESFPLTVTSAQKNPTAFYLCASSMASVEAFFGQGTRLTVV.

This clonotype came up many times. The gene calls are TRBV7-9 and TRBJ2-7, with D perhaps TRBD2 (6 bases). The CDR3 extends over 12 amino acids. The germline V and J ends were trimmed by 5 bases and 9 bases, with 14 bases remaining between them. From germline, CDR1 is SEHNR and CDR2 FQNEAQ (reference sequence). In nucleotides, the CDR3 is TGTGCCAGCAGCCCGGACGGCGGGGTGCAGTACTTC. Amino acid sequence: CASSPDGGVQYF.

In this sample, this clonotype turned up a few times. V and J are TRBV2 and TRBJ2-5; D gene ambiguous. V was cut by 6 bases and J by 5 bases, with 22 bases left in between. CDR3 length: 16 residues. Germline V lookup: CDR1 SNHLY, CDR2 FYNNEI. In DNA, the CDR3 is TGTGCCAGCAGGCTAAACACGGAATTCCTGCCGGAGACCCAGTACTTC. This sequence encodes CASRLNTEFLPETQYF.

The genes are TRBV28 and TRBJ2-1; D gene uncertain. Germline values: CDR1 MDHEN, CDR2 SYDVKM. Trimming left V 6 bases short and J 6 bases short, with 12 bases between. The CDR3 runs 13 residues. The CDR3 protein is CASRQPASNEQFF. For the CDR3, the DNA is TGTGCCAGCAGGCAACCAGCCTCCAATGAGCAGTTCTTC.

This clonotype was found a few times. The CDR3 loop reads CSASPSRLSNQPQHF. In DNA form, the CDR3 reads TGCAGTGCTAGCCCCAGTAGGCTAAGCAATCAGCCCCAGCATTTT. This rearrangement joins TRBV20-1 to TRBJ1-5, with unresolved D. Germline lookup yields CDR1 DFQATT and CDR2 SNEGSKA (reference sequence). CDR3 length: 15 amino acids. V lost 3 bases and J lost 1, with 13 bases in between.

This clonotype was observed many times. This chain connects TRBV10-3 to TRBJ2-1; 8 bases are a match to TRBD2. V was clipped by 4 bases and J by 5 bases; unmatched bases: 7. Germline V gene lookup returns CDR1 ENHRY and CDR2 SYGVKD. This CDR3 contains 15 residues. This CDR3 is CAISVIRGGDNEQFF. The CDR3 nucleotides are TGTGCCATCAGTGTGATTCGGGGGGGGGACAATGAGCAGTTCTTC.

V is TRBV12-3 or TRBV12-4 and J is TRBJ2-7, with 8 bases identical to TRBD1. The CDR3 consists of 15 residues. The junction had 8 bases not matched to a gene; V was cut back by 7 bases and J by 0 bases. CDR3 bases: TGTGCCAGCACTTACAGGGGGTCGAGCTCCTACGAGCAGTACTTC. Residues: CASTYRGSSSYEQYF.